Listed below are T cell receptor beta chains from one sample, sequenced in a study of CD8+ T cells in alopecia areata. Produced via immunoSEQ multiplex PCR; TCRdb's table is partial and in-frame only. The sample yields over 95,000 clones, more than 55% seen once. The sequencing used CD8+ T cells sorted from blood, collected at week 4, from a patient treated with tofacitinib. These TCRs come from a human donor with alopecia areata. The CDR3 runs from the conserved cysteine through the conserved F or W.

j_call: TRBJ1-5
v_call: TRBV27
cdr3_aa: CASSPSWGQLNQPQHF

j_call: TRBJ2-2
v_call: TRBV5-6
cdr3_aa: CASTPRPTGELFF

j_call: TRBJ1-2
v_call: TRBV27
cdr3_aa: CASWGAYGYTF

j_call: TRBJ2-5
v_call: TRBV7-9
cdr3_aa: CASSHTTPPGLQETQYF

j_call: TRBJ2-4
v_call: TRBV15
cdr3_aa: CATSRWEGAKNIQYF

j_call: TRBJ2-2
v_call: TRBV28
cdr3_aa: CASTPGQEVTGELFF

j_call: TRBJ2-7
v_call: TRBV29-1
cdr3_aa: CSVELRGTGENYEQYF

j_call: TRBJ1-5
v_call: TRBV7-9
cdr3_aa: CASSRARVNQPQHF

j_call: TRBJ1-1
v_call: TRBV5-1
cdr3_aa: CASSFEGTEAFF

j_call: TRBJ2-5
v_call: TRBV28
cdr3_aa: CASSLAGVGQETQYF

j_call: TRBJ2-1
v_call: TRBV10-3
cdr3_aa: CAISPSDREFYNEQFF

j_call: TRBJ2-3
v_call: TRBV4-3
cdr3_aa: CASSQDRGSTDTQYF

j_call: TRBJ2-7
v_call: TRBV7-9
cdr3_aa: CASSPGLARYEQYF

j_call: TRBJ1-1
v_call: TRBV7-9
cdr3_aa: CASSPGGFAEAFF

j_call: TRBJ1-5
v_call: TRBV28
cdr3_aa: CASSLSPLNQPQHF

j_call: TRBJ2-1
v_call: TRBV5-1
cdr3_aa: CASSLTQGAREQFF

j_call: TRBJ1-4
v_call: TRBV27
cdr3_aa: CASSSNSALRGEKLFF

j_call: TRBJ2-1
v_call: TRBV29-1
cdr3_aa: CSVGSLAGDRRYDEQFF

j_call: TRBJ2-3
v_call: TRBV5-4
cdr3_aa: CASSLARSTSTDTQYF

j_call: TRBJ2-7
v_call: TRBV27
cdr3_aa: CASSLTGTSYEQYF

j_call: TRBJ1-6
v_call: TRBV7-2
cdr3_aa: CASSKMTGTYSPLHF

j_call: TRBJ2-3
v_call: TRBV2
cdr3_aa: CASTPSGNTDTQYF

j_call: TRBJ1-2
v_call: TRBV5-1
cdr3_aa: CASSLPRDRPNYGYTF

j_call: TRBJ1-3
v_call: TRBV29-1
cdr3_aa: CSVVDRGLGNTIYF

j_call: TRBJ2-7
v_call: TRBV30
cdr3_aa: CAWSAGSPLVEQYF

j_call: TRBJ2-3
v_call: TRBV4-3
cdr3_aa: CASSQGRGFPDTQYF

j_call: TRBJ2-6
v_call: TRBV29-1
cdr3_aa: CSALTGGSGANVLTF

j_call: TRBJ2-7
v_call: TRBV29-1
cdr3_aa: CSVEGISPRGDEQYF

j_call: TRBJ2-2
v_call: TRBV7-3
cdr3_aa: CASSLRQKGELFF

j_call: TRBJ2-1
v_call: TRBV7-9
cdr3_aa: CASSAVENRGRNEQFF

j_call: TRBJ2-1
v_call: TRBV27
cdr3_aa: CASGPVAPTQSNEQFF

j_call: TRBJ2-3
v_call: TRBV27
cdr3_aa: CASSPTLAGWTDTQYF

j_call: TRBJ2-3
v_call: TRBV5-1
cdr3_aa: CASSLASVASISDTQYF

j_call: TRBJ2-7
v_call: TRBV6-5
cdr3_aa: CASSYSTEPYEQYF

j_call: TRBJ2-7
v_call: TRBV30
cdr3_aa: CAWRETSGSYEQYF

j_call: TRBJ2-6
v_call: TRBV7-2
cdr3_aa: CATRHGGPTFLTF

j_call: TRBJ2-3
v_call: TRBV7-9
cdr3_aa: CASSGGQGVADTQYF

j_call: TRBJ1-1
v_call: TRBV5-1
cdr3_aa: CASSLRANTEAFF

j_call: TRBJ2-6
v_call: TRBV7-3
cdr3_aa: CAMDLPGDSGANVLTF

j_call: TRBJ2-7
v_call: TRBV9
cdr3_aa: CASSVGVADYEQYF

j_call: TRBJ2-7
v_call: TRBV30
cdr3_aa: CAWSSGAGSYEQYF

j_call: TRBJ2-7
v_call: TRBV29-1
cdr3_aa: CSVESLSGQIYEQYF

j_call: TRBJ2-7
v_call: TRBV2
cdr3_aa: CASWLGTSGSSYEQYF

j_call: TRBJ2-7
v_call: TRBV4-3
cdr3_aa: CASSQDWDRGVYEQYF

j_call: TRBJ2-7
v_call: TRBV5-4
cdr3_aa: CASTPGGTIYEQYF

j_call: TRBJ2-5
v_call: TRBV25-1
cdr3_aa: CASSEGQGSVETQYF

j_call: TRBJ2-2
v_call: TRBV4-1
cdr3_aa: CASSQTGVTGELFF

j_call: TRBJ2-7
v_call: TRBV5-1
cdr3_aa: CASSFRDGAYEQYF

j_call: TRBJ2-5
v_call: TRBV7-8
cdr3_aa: CASSLARYQETQYF